This T cell receptor (beta chain) was sequenced in a study of regulatory T cells in long-lasting Graves disease. The time point: persistent/refractory GD, antithyroid drugs over 5 years with positive TRAb. PBMCs were the source of the RNA used for TCR sequencing. Arm-PCR with iRepertoire HTBI primers amplified the CDR3 regions for these TCR beta libraries. Per the study methods: Looking across samples, the authors found approximately 60 TRBV and some 13 TRBJ segments. TCRdb re-called the multiplex PCR reads with MiXCR, one entry per CDR3 protein. The authors' filters were not applied to this entry. The data contain 450,000 or so distinct CDR3 sequences, roughly 22% of them seen just once; the ten biggest clones take up around 13%. A word on this clonotype: Its antigen is undetermined. An end of the junction differs from the germline gene, which may be a read error.

Study findings and constraints: For persistent Graves' patients, TCR diversity was lower than for newly diagnosed ones.

The CDR3 is 14 residues long. Looked up from germline, CDR1 is SNHLY and CDR2 is FYNNEI. The chain joins TRBV2 to TRBJ2-7, with 8 bases aligning to TRBD1. Specimen: peripheral blood mononuclear cells (PBMCs), collected when the disease was refractory, from a patient treated with antithyroid drugs. This TCR was sampled from a female donor with Graves disease. The CDR3 spells CTSSLGQGVHEQYF. CDR3 coding DNA: TGTACCAGCAGTCTCGGACAGGGAGTCCACGAGCAGTACTTC.